These T cell receptor beta chains were read from a single sample in a study of blood T cell repertoires in COVID-19. Here immunoSEQ multiplex PCR was the method, and the copy in TCRdb shows in-frame clones only, minus some. The table lists hundreds of thousands of clones, around 89% of them singletons, with around 13% in the top ten. Sequenced sample: peripheral blood. The source of these receptors is a woman aged 60 to 75 with acute or convalescent COVID-19. The CDR3 runs from the conserved cysteine through the conserved F or W. The order of the fields is V gene, clone size, D gene, J gene, CDR3 protein, CDR3 DNA. D genes are given only for firm matches. Some rows mark clone size as missing; the rest say once, few, many or name a class of expanded clone.

v_gene: TRBV5-4; abundance: -; d_gene: TRBD1; j_gene: TRBJ2-7; CDR3aa: CASSGQAYEQYF; CDR3nt: TGTGCCAGCAGCGGACAGGCCTACGAGCAGTACTTC
v_gene: TRBV5-4; abundance: -; d_gene: -; j_gene: TRBJ1-1; CDR3aa: CASSLGAYEAFF; CDR3nt: TGTGCCAGCAGCTTGGGGGCCTATGAAGCTTTCTTT
v_gene: TRBV5-4; abundance: -; d_gene: TRBD1; j_gene: TRBJ1-2; CDR3aa: CASSSQGVRNGYTF; CDR3nt: TGTGCCAGCAGCTCCCAGGGGGTGAGAAATGGCTACACCTTC
v_gene: TRBV24-1; abundance: -; d_gene: -; j_gene: TRBJ1-5; CDR3aa: CATSDTRRGGVNQPQHF; CDR3nt: TGTGCCACCAGTGACACCCGTCGGGGGGGCGTGAATCAGCCCCAGCATTTT
v_gene: TRBV18; abundance: -; d_gene: -; j_gene: TRBJ1-2; CDR3aa: CASSPIVGGANYGYTF; CDR3nt: TGTGCCAGCTCACCAATAGTCGGAGGAGCTAACTATGGCTACACCTTC
v_gene: TRBV28; abundance: -; d_gene: TRBD2; j_gene: TRBJ2-2; CDR3aa: CASSFYSGGTKNTGELFF; CDR3nt: TGTGCCAGCAGTTTCTATAGCGGGGGGACGAAGAACACCGGGGAGCTGTTTTTT
v_gene: TRBV19; abundance: -; d_gene: -; j_gene: TRBJ1-5; CDR3aa: CASSIGPGRGVSQPQHF; CDR3nt: TGTGCCAGTAGTATAGGACCGGGCAGGGGAGTGAGTCAGCCCCAGCATTTT
v_gene: TRBV28; abundance: -; d_gene: TRBD1; j_gene: TRBJ2-2; CDR3aa: CASSSGQGILGELFF; CDR3nt: TGTGCCAGCAGTTCCGGACAGGGGATTCTCGGGGAGCTGTTTTTT
v_gene: TRBV5-1; abundance: -; d_gene: TRBD2; j_gene: TRBJ2-1; CDR3aa: CASSPGGENYNEQFF; CDR3nt: TGCGCCAGCAGCCCTGGGGGGGAGAACTACAATGAGCAGTTCTTC
v_gene: TRBV2; abundance: -; d_gene: TRBD2; j_gene: TRBJ2-5; CDR3aa: CASSVGGGQETQYF; CDR3nt: TGTGCCAGCAGTGTGGGGGGAGGGCAAGAGACCCAGTACTTC
v_gene: TRBV1; abundance: once; d_gene: -; j_gene: TRBJ2-5; CDR3aa: CTSSQDRRERPNQETQYF; CDR3nt: TGCACCAGCAGCCAAGATCGGAGGGAGAGGCCCAACCAAGAGACCCAGTACTTC
v_gene: TRBV5-5; abundance: few; d_gene: -; j_gene: TRBJ1-4; CDR3aa: CASSLDSEKLFF; CDR3nt: TGTGCCAGCAGCTTAGACAGTGAAAAACTGTTTTTT
v_gene: TRBV28; abundance: -; d_gene: -; j_gene: TRBJ2-3; CDR3aa: CASSAVDSFSSTDTQYF; CDR3nt: TGTGCCAGCAGTGCCGTCGACAGTTTCTCTAGCACAGATACGCAGTATTTT
v_gene: TRBV7-6; abundance: -; d_gene: -; j_gene: TRBJ2-3; CDR3aa: CASSYQGLETDTQYF; CDR3nt: TGTGCCAGCAGTTATCAGGGCCTAGAGACAGATACGCAGTATTTT
v_gene: TRBV28; abundance: -; d_gene: TRBD1; j_gene: TRBJ1-2; CDR3aa: CASSPTGGGYGYTF; CDR3nt: TGTGCCAGCAGTCCTACAGGGGGCGGCTATGGCTACACCTTC
v_gene: TRBV28; abundance: -; d_gene: -; j_gene: TRBJ2-1; CDR3aa: CASSSGGTEDNEQFF; CDR3nt: TGTGCCAGCAGTAGTGGGGGGACAGAAGACAATGAGCAGTTCTTC
v_gene: TRBV7-2; abundance: once; d_gene: -; j_gene: TRBJ1-1; CDR3aa: CASSLVAAANTEAFF; CDR3nt: TGTGCCAGCAGCTTAGTTGCGGCAGCGAACACTGAAGCTTTCTTT
v_gene: TRBV7-2; abundance: -; d_gene: TRBD2; j_gene: TRBJ2-1; CDR3aa: CASSLDRTSGTVSKFF; CDR3nt: TGTGCCAGCAGCTTAGACAGGACTAGCGGGACTGTCTCGAAGTTCTTC
v_gene: TRBV10-3; abundance: -; d_gene: TRBD1; j_gene: TRBJ2-5; CDR3aa: CAIKEGGEETQYF; CDR3nt: TGTGCCATCAAAGAAGGGGGCGAGGAGACCCAGTACTTC
v_gene: TRBV4-2; abundance: -; d_gene: -; j_gene: TRBJ1-2; CDR3aa: CASSQVDFPDGYTF; CDR3nt: TGTGCCAGCAGCCAAGTCGATTTTCCGGATGGCTACACCTTC
v_gene: TRBV7-3; abundance: -; d_gene: TRBD1; j_gene: TRBJ1-6; CDR3aa: CASSLTGVTPLHF; CDR3nt: TGTGCCAGCAGCTTGACAGGGGTGACACCCCTCCACTTT
v_gene: TRBV7-9; abundance: -; d_gene: TRBD1; j_gene: TRBJ1-1; CDR3aa: CASSFLGTALNAFF; CDR3nt: TGTGCCAGCAGCTTCTTAGGGACAGCACTGAATGCTTTCTTT
v_gene: TRBV4-3; abundance: -; d_gene: -; j_gene: TRBJ2-2; CDR3aa: CASSPVGSGELFF; CDR3nt: TGCGCCAGCAGCCCAGTCGGGTCCGGGGAGCTGTTTTTT
v_gene: TRBV7-8; abundance: -; d_gene: -; j_gene: TRBJ1-2; CDR3aa: CASSLGTVYSNYGYTF; CDR3nt: TGTGCCAGCAGCTTAGGGACAGTATACTCCAACTATGGCTACACCTTC
v_gene: TRBV6-2/TRBV6-3; abundance: many; d_gene: -; j_gene: TRBJ2-7; CDR3aa: CASSPKREQYF; CDR3nt: TGTGCCAGCAGTCCCAAGAGGGAGCAGTACTTC
v_gene: TRBV9; abundance: -; d_gene: TRBD2; j_gene: TRBJ2-1; CDR3aa: CASSRTSGNNEQFF; CDR3nt: TGTGCCAGCTCCCGGACTAGCGGCAACAATGAGCAGTTCTTC
v_gene: TRBV28; abundance: few; d_gene: TRBD1; j_gene: TRBJ1-5; CDR3aa: CASSLDRDSNQPQHF; CDR3nt: TGTGCCAGCAGTCTGGACAGGGACTCAAATCAGCCCCAGCATTTT